A single sample gave rise to the 7 T cell receptor beta chains below, sequenced in a study of OX40 agonist ivuxolimab in advanced cancers. Produced via immunoSEQ multiplex PCR; TCRdb's table is partial and in-frame only. The repertoire includes about 62,000 clones, about 81% of them detected once, and more than 0.8% sits in the top ten. The sample here was CD4+ or CD8+ T cells sorted from blood, taken in a trial of the OX40 agonist ivuxolimab. Source of these receptors: an adult with an advanced solid tumor such as melanoma, head and neck, liver or kidney cancer.

The chain uses TRBV29-1 and TRBJ2-4; no firm D call. The germline CDR1 and CDR2 sequences are SQVTM and ANQGSEA. Trimming took off 4 bases at V and 3 bases at J, with 1 base between the two ends. The CDR3 is 10 amino acids. Here the CDR3 reads CSVGKNIQYF. The CDR3 coding sequence is TGCAGCGTTGGCAAAAACATTCAGTACTTC. The full variable domain, rest sourced from reference TRBV29-1 and TRBJ2-4, is SAVISQKPSRDICQRGTSLTIQCQVDSQVTMMFWYRQQPGQSLTLIATANQGSEATYESGFVIDKFPISRPNLTFSTLTVSNMSPEDSSIYLCSVGKNIQYFGAGTRLSVL.

The chain carries TRBV10-2 and TRBJ2-1, with 13 bases fitting TRBD2. With 7 bases clipped from V and 9 bases from J, the junction kept 21 bases outside the gene matches. The CDR3 length is 19 residues. The germline CDR1 and CDR2 sequences are WSHSY and SAAADI. The CDR3 coding sequence is TGCGCCAGCACCTTTTCGGGACTAGCGGGGAGTGAGGGTCGGAGTGAGCAGTTCTTC. Translating gives CASTFSGLAGSEGRSEQFF.

J is TRBJ1-6 and V is TRBV4-1, with unresolved D. Looked up from germline, CDR1 is MGHRA and CDR2 is YSYEKL. V lost 0 bases and J lost 13, with 10 bases in between. The CDR3 loop spans 13 amino acids. CDR3 coding DNA: TGCGCCAGCAGCCAAGAGGAAAACACGCCCCTCCACTTT. Protein: CASSQEENTPLHF.

The V gene is TRBV30, the J gene TRBJ2-7; a weak D match, TRBD2 (5 bases). This CDR3 is built from 13 residues. V dropped 2 bases and J dropped 4 bases, with 12 bases sitting between them. CDR1 and CDR2 (germline): GTSNPN, SVGIG (reference sequence). This CDR3 reads CAWSSGVGYEQYF. DNA for the CDR3: TGTGCCTGGAGTTCCGGGGTGGGGTACGAGCAGTACTTC.

The CDR3 sequence is CASSLVGAGATNEKLFF. CDR3 bases: TGTGCCAGCAGCTTGGTGGGGGCAGGAGCCACTAATGAAAAACTGTTTTTT. The J gene is TRBJ1-4, the V gene TRBV5-6, with a possible D match to TRBD1 (6 bases). The CDR3 loop spans 17 amino acids. Germline-derived CDR1 and CDR2 are SGHDT and YYEEEE. V was clipped by 0 bases and J by 2 bases, with 14 bases between them.

This chain connects TRBV7-9 to TRBJ2-1, with 9 nucleotides matching TRBD2. Germline V gene data show CDR1 as SEHNR and CDR2 as FQNEAQ (reference sequence). There are 17 residues in the CDR3. V shed 6 bases and J 6 bases; nucleotides not matched to a gene: 15. The CDR3 region has the DNA TGTGCCAGCAGTTCACAGCTTTTGGCGGGGGGGCCCAATGAGCAGTTCTTC. It specifies CASSSQLLAGGPNEQFF.

The chain combines TRBV5-6 with TRBJ2-2; D is unresolved. Looked up from germline, CDR1 is SGHDT and CDR2 is YYEEEE. The V gene lost 2 bases and the J gene lost 1 base, with 9 bases spanning the gap. CDR3 size: 15 residues. CDR3 sequence: CASSLRVLNTGELFF. The DNA of the CDR3 is TGTGCCAGCAGCTTAAGAGTCCTGAACACCGGGGAGCTGTTTTTT. The variable domain in full, completed from reference TRBV5-6 and TRBJ2-2, reads DAGVTQSPTHLIKTRGQQVTLRCSPKSGHDTVSWYQQALGQGPQFIFQYYEEEERQRGNFPDRFSGHQFPNYSSELNVNALLLGDSALYLCASSLRVLNTGELFFGEGSRLTVL.